Listed below are T cell receptor beta chains from one sample, sequenced in a study of blood T cell repertoires in COVID-19. The table came from immunoSEQ multiplex PCR; TCRdb's copy has only in-frame clones and leaves some out. The sample gives 250,000 or so clones, roughly 89% of which show up once; under 2.5% is in the top ten. Sequenced sample: peripheral blood. All receptors come from an older woman with COVID-19, enrolled during active disease. Each CDR3 is given with its conserved first and last residue. D genes are given only for firm matches. Rows give clone size only sometimes, using once, few, many, or a class for an expanded clone.

v_call: TRBV7-9
clone_size: .
j_call: TRBJ2-1
d_call: .
cdr3_nt: TGTGCCAGCAGCTTAGAAGGGGCCGTCCCGTTCTTC
cdr3_aa: CASSLEGAVPFF

v_call: TRBV4-3
clone_size: .
j_call: TRBJ1-2
d_call: .
cdr3_nt: TGCGCCAGCAGCCATTCCCGGACAGAAGATTATGGCTACACCTTC
cdr3_aa: CASSHSRTEDYGYTF

v_call: TRBV27
clone_size: .
j_call: TRBJ1-1
d_call: TRBD1
cdr3_nt: TGTGCCAGCAGTTTCACAGGGGGCACTGAAGCTTTCTTT
cdr3_aa: CASSFTGGTEAFF

v_call: TRBV5-1
clone_size: .
j_call: TRBJ1-1
d_call: .
cdr3_nt: TGCGCCAGCAGTTTCCGAGATCCAATGAACACTGAAGCTTTCTTT
cdr3_aa: CASSFRDPMNTEAFF

v_call: TRBV6-4
clone_size: .
j_call: TRBJ1-3
d_call: .
cdr3_nt: TGTGCCAGCAGTGACCCAGGACAGCCTTCCTCGAGGAACACCATATATTTT
cdr3_aa: CASSDPGQPSSRNTIYF

v_call: TRBV7-9
clone_size: few
j_call: TRBJ1-1
d_call: .
cdr3_nt: TGTGCCAGCAGCCCCACAGAAAACACTGAAGCTTTCTTT
cdr3_aa: CASSPTENTEAFF

v_call: TRBV7-2
clone_size: .
j_call: TRBJ1-6
d_call: TRBD1
cdr3_nt: TGTGCCAGCAGTCCTTCCACAGGGGGCGGTTCACCCCTCCACTTT
cdr3_aa: CASSPSTGGGSPLHF

v_call: TRBV27
clone_size: .
j_call: TRBJ1-5
d_call: .
cdr3_nt: TGTGCCAGCAGACAGGGTCTAAGCAATCAGCCCCAGCATTTT
cdr3_aa: CASRQGLSNQPQHF

v_call: TRBV10-3
clone_size: .
j_call: TRBJ2-1
d_call: .
cdr3_nt: TGTGCCATCGGAGAGCAACCCTCGGGTCAGTTCTTC
cdr3_aa: CAIGEQPSGQFF

v_call: TRBV5-1
clone_size: .
j_call: TRBJ1-1
d_call: .
cdr3_nt: TGCGCCAGCAGCCCTGGGGGGAGGGGGAACACTGAAGCTTTCTTT
cdr3_aa: CASSPGGRGNTEAFF

v_call: TRBV6-6
clone_size: .
j_call: TRBJ1-1
d_call: TRBD1
cdr3_nt: TGTGCCAGCAGTCCGCCGAGGCAAGGGACAGGGATGAGTGAAGCTTTCTTT
cdr3_aa: CASSPPRQGTGMSEAFF

v_call: TRBV5-1
clone_size: few
j_call: TRBJ1-3
d_call: TRBD1
cdr3_nt: TGCGCCAGCAGCTTAGGACAGGGCGGAAACACCATATATTTT
cdr3_aa: CASSLGQGGNTIYF

v_call: TRBV27
clone_size: .
j_call: TRBJ2-2
d_call: TRBD1
cdr3_nt: TGTGCCAGCAGTTTGTTTCCCCTGACAGGGGGCGCGGGCACCGGGGAGCTGTTTTTT
cdr3_aa: CASSLFPLTGGAGTGELFF

v_call: TRBV2
clone_size: .
j_call: TRBJ1-1
d_call: TRBD1
cdr3_nt: TGTGCCAGCAGGGGAGACAGGGCCGCTTTCTTT
cdr3_aa: CASRGDRAAFF

v_call: TRBV19
clone_size: .
j_call: TRBJ2-7
d_call: TRBD1
cdr3_nt: TGTGCCAGTAGTACCCGACAGGGCGGCTACGAGCAGTACTTC
cdr3_aa: CASSTRQGGYEQYF

v_call: TRBV27
clone_size: .
j_call: TRBJ1-2
d_call: .
cdr3_nt: TGTGCCAGCAGACCCGGGATCAGCCTTGGCTACACCTTC
cdr3_aa: CASRPGISLGYTF

v_call: TRBV5-1
clone_size: .
j_call: TRBJ1-2
d_call: .
cdr3_nt: TGCGCCAGCAGCCCCGGAAACCGGGTGGAGGGGACCTATGGCTACACCTTC
cdr3_aa: CASSPGNRVEGTYGYTF

v_call: TRBV11-2
clone_size: .
j_call: TRBJ1-1
d_call: .
cdr3_nt: TGTGCCAGCAGCCGGACAGAGATGAACACTGAAGCTTTCTTT
cdr3_aa: CASSRTEMNTEAFF

v_call: TRBV7-3
clone_size: once
j_call: TRBJ2-2
d_call: .
cdr3_nt: TGTGCCAGCAGCTTAAACCCGGGGAACACCGGGGAGCTGTTTTTT
cdr3_aa: CASSLNPGNTGELFF

v_call: TRBV29-1
clone_size: .
j_call: TRBJ1-1
d_call: .
cdr3_nt: TGCAGCGTTGTTAGAGGCAGGAACACTGAAGCTTTCTTT
cdr3_aa: CSVVRGRNTEAFF

v_call: TRBV24-1
clone_size: .
j_call: TRBJ1-5
d_call: .
cdr3_nt: TGTGCCACCAGTGATTCGAGAAGTCAGCCCCAGCATTTT
cdr3_aa: CATSDSRSQPQHF

v_call: TRBV19
clone_size: .
j_call: TRBJ1-3
d_call: .
cdr3_nt: TGTGCCAGTAGTTACAGAGGAAACACCATATATTTT
cdr3_aa: CASSYRGNTIYF

v_call: TRBV21-1
clone_size: .
j_call: TRBJ1-6
d_call: .
cdr3_nt: TGTGCCAGCAGCAAAAAGACGGGTAATAATTCACCCCTCCACTTT
cdr3_aa: CASSKKTGNNSPLHF

v_call: TRBV5-1
clone_size: .
j_call: TRBJ1-2
d_call: TRBD1
cdr3_nt: TGCGCCAGCAGCCCCCGACAGGGGGCCTATGGCTACACCTTC
cdr3_aa: CASSPRQGAYGYTF

v_call: TRBV5-6
clone_size: .
j_call: TRBJ2-3
d_call: TRBD1
cdr3_nt: TGTGCCAGCAGCTTGGGCCCGACAGGGGTAAGCACAGATACGCAGTATTTT
cdr3_aa: CASSLGPTGVSTDTQYF

v_call: TRBV15
clone_size: .
j_call: TRBJ1-2
d_call: TRBD1
cdr3_nt: TGTGCCACCAGCAGAAGCTCCGGGACAGGGCATGGCTACACCTTC
cdr3_aa: CATSRSSGTGHGYTF